Reported below is one T cell receptor (beta chain). Its antigen specificity is not known. Qualities for individual bases were not recorded, and no much larger clone is one base off. Library preparation employed the immunoSEQ multiplex PCR assay. For the multiplex PCR, a mixture combining 60 forward primers for TCR Vbeta segments and 13 reverse primers for TCR Jbeta segments was used. The CDR3 region of rearranged TCR beta genes was amplified from genomic DNA with a multiplex PCR assay. Amplified TCR beta libraries were sequenced as 87-base-pair reads on the Illumina HiSeq System. Concerning the study's data processing: In a later analysis, tens of millions of unique TCR beta chains were counted across the roughly 700 repertoires, and roughly 9.9 million of these chains were shared by at least two donors. A nearest-neighbor algorithm error-corrected the raw reads and collapsed the reads into unique sequences, merging closely related sequences to remove PCR and sequencing errors. V, D and J gene segments were assigned by aligning CDR3 sequences to IMGT reference sequences. For a sequence to be retained, a match of at least six nucleotides to both a V gene segment and a J gene segment was required. A rearrangement counted as productive if the CDR3 had no stop codons and remained in frame with V and J, and every other rearrangement counted as non-productive. Following IMGT convention, CDR3 was defined as the stretch from the second conserved V-encoded cysteine to the conserved J-encoded phenylalanine. Sequences without an unambiguous match to a single V gene segment were excluded from the earlier analysis of several hundred of the donors. An earlier analysis of 500 to 600 of the donors classified V segments as functional when productive rearrangements were above 56.7% and as segregating when the standard deviation between donors was above 5%. A statistical classification framework was developed to diagnose cytomegalovirus status using the catalog of TCR beta chain sequences. A later analysis assigned V and J genes by comparing TCR nucleotide sequences with IMGT/GENE-DB human TR gene sequences. In a later analysis, CDR3 sequences and most-parsimonious VDJ recombination scenarios were assigned using the TCRdist pipeline. A later analysis defined each TCR beta chain by its CDR3 amino acid sequence plus V-gene family, and excluded reads lacking a unique V-gene family. In a later analysis, nearly 600 highly shared, low-generation-probability nucleotide sequences were removed to address suspected cross-contamination and a sequencing artifact. In a later analysis, a clonal expansion index for each public chain was calculated from normalized within-repertoire ranks of inferred template counts. A later analysis computed generation probabilities with a VDJ recombination model fitted to out-of-frame rearrangements, and checked the results against IGoR. Hypergeometric tests were used in a later analysis to score TCR-TCR, TCR-HLA and TCR-CMV co-occurrence, with a repertoire-size bias correction applied to the TCR pairs. In a later analysis, false discovery rates were estimated by permuting HLA or CMV assignments 20 times. A later analysis grouped co-occurring TCRs with DBSCAN, adding TCRdist sequence similarity when clustering within HLA-allele-positive subsets. Repertoires with fewer than 30,000 or more than 120,000 public chains were left out of co-occurrence clustering, as were five repertoires with anomalous nucleotide sharing. Here the immuneACCESS table is served through TCRdb, limited to in-frame sequences with V and J called. Missing clones are a known gap in these copies; in checked studies unresolved V genes cover under half, and the rest lacks a known reason. The DNA was the basis for D and trimming; V, J and clone size are from that table. In this sample the table shows around 88,000 clones, roughly 80% of which occur a single time. Around 7.3% of the sample belongs to the ten largest clones.

These data belong to a study of cytomegalovirus exposure and HLA in healthy donors (dated 2017 in TCRdb). As for the study more broadly: An earlier analysis of 587 of the donors reported 276 Gb of sequence data and 117 million unique TCR beta sequences from some 180 million T cells. An earlier analysis of 587 of the donors used high-throughput TCR beta sequencing to judge whether each TCR beta V gene segment behaved as functional or pseudogenic. Roughly five DR-DQ haplotypes were treated as single units for association and clustering because of strong linkage in the cohort. A later analysis re-analyzed previously published TCR beta repertoires from 650 to 800 donors and added high-resolution HLA genotyping to study TCR occurrence patterns. Rather than using new phenotypic data, the later analysis identified candidate immune exposures from TCR beta sequences and from how often those sequences occurred across donors. A separate validation cohort of over 95 different subjects was used in addition to the 666-subject first cohort. The aim of the study was to test whether cataloging public T cell receptors could identify signatures of past pathogen exposure. HLA typing included class I and class II loci at four-digit resolution. A later genetic analysis used genome-wide SNP genotypes for about 60% of the 666 donors, treating that subset as a discovery cohort. Of the roughly 400 genotyped donors, approximately 80% were placed in the genetic ancestry cluster associated with self-reported Caucasian donors. Donor age, sex, ethnicity and CMV serostatus were compiled together with the repertoire data. The study used immunosequencing to profile the T cell repertoires of about 670 subjects and linked those repertoires to cytomegalovirus serostatus. Typing coverage differed by locus: A, B, C, DRB1 and DQB1 were typed in roughly 620-630 donors, DQA1 in 500 to 550, DPA1 in over 600, and DPB1 in just under 490. On average, roughly 250,000 unique TCR beta nucleotide sequences were sequenced per donor among fewer than 500 genotyped donors of the cohort, with approximately 18% of those sequences being non-productive. To predict cytomegalovirus infection status, the study brought together high-throughput TCR immunosequencing, statistical association of individual TCRs with disease status, and machine learning. Every discovery cohort repertoire had been produced on one sequencing platform. Approximately 300 gigabases of sequencing data and approximately 93 million unique TCR sequences were included in an early release covering about 700 HLA-typed donors.

The cohort comprised around 690 healthy bone marrow donors. At the time of sampling, all cohort members were nominally healthy, though unrecorded immune exposures were likely present. The donor tested CMV seropositive, placing the donor among the roughly 300 seropositive members of the cohort. A peripheral blood sample was collected from each donor, and TCR beta sequencing was performed on peripheral blood mononuclear cells. Genomic DNA extraction from the blood cell samples was performed with the Qiagen DNeasy Blood Extraction Kit. Results the study describes overall, beyond this receptor: According to a later analysis, parvovirus B19, influenza, CMV and Epstein-Barr virus appeared linked to several top co-occurrence clusters. In vitro tests confirmed that a few of the cytomegalovirus-associated TCR beta chains recognize cytomegalovirus antigens. Because counts were too low, seventeen rarely observed V segments, including chromosome 9 orphons, were excluded from the earlier analysis of a few hundred of the donors. A group of highly shared sequence variants was considered likely to be a technical artifact of the sequencing pipeline. Cytomegalovirus status was reported to be diagnosed by the classifier with high specificity and sensitivity in both the original and validation cohorts. Assigning TCR associations to individual alleles was difficult when HLA alleles, especially DR and DQ, strongly co-occurred. A later analysis found that most CMV-associated TCR beta chains appeared HLA-restricted, with HLA associations seemingly driven largely by CMV exposure. According to a later analysis, TCR association rates differed among HLA loci, with DRB1 alleles showing the most associated TCRs and HLA-C alleles showing the fewest. A later analysis associated some 17,000 TCR beta sequences with specific HLA alleles at a false discovery rate of 0.05. Most TCR sequences were seen in very few donors, while some public TCRs were found in many individuals. In a later analysis, HLA-associated TCR beta chains were found to be more clonally expanded and to have lower generation probabilities than equally common non-associated chains. An earlier analysis of approximately 500 of the donors showed that most TCR beta V segments appeared in productive rearrangements either about 90% or about 30% of the time, which broadly matched IMGT annotations. A further reported finding was that TCR beta sequences accurately predicted the HLA-A and HLA-B alleles for most subjects in the first cohort. Because some donors lacked HLA typing at each locus, the association tests relied only on the typed subset. In a later genetic analysis, fewer N-insertions in productive TCRs were reported among donors in an Asian-associated ancestry cluster than the 666-donor mean. In the study, around 150 TCR beta chains were listed as associated with cytomegalovirus. In a later genetic analysis, a missense DCLRE1C variant was associated with V-gene and J-gene trimming of TCR beta chains, and the association was replicated in an independent cohort. Correlated functional status among segregating V segments might reflect linkage disequilibrium, but an unknown experimental factor could not be ruled out. For the cohort, immune exposure information was limited to CMV serostatus. Roughly uniform sequencing depth across donors was assumed in presence/absence analyses, although this assumption may not hold. The authors suggested that the approach could potentially be extended to other disease states and immunological phenotypes. Only TCR beta chains were sequenced in this cohort, and the absence of alpha or paired-chain data limited detectable features. Some IMGT-functional V segments, including TRBV6-2 and TRBV6-3, could not be told apart with the 87-base-pair reads, so those segments were excluded.

Taken from the germline V gene, the CDR1 and CDR2 loops are SGDLS and YYNGEE. Trimming takes 3 bases off V and 1 base off J; junction bases not matched to a gene: 5. From cysteine to phenylalanine, the CDR3 is 15 amino acids long. The sequence is cut down to CDR3 DNA, 45 bases in frame from base 1. Sequenced material: PBMCs. This receptor was obtained from a man aged 50 or older in good health and CMV-seropositive. The chain was built from TRBV9 and TRBJ2-3; 7 bases in the middle match TRBD2. The nucleotide sequence is given as TGTGCCAGCAGCGACGACCGGGGGGGCACAGATACGCAGTATTTT. It translates as CASSDDRGGTDTQYF.